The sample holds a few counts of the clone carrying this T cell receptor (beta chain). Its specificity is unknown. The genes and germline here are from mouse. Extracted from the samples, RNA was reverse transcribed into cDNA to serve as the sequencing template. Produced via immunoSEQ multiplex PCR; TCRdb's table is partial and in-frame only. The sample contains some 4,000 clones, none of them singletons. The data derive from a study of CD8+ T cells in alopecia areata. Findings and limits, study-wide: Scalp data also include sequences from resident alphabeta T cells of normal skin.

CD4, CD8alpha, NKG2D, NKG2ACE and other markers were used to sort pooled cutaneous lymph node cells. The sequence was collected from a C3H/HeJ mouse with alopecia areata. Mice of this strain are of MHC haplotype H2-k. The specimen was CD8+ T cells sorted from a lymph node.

The CDR3 sequence: CASGPQNTEVFF. CDR3 bases read: TGTGCCAGCGGTCCACAAAACACA. The rearrangement joins TRBV13-2 to TRBJ1-1; D gene uncertain. The read gets to within 4 residues of the CDR3 end, and the germline J gene fills in the rest. Germline V CDR1 and CDR2: NNHNN, SYGAGS (reference sequence). V gave up 4 bases and J gave up 1 base, with 5 bases separating them. The CDR3 has 12 residues.